What follows describes a single T cell receptor beta chain. What it recognizes is unknown. Trimming took off 6 bases at V and 5 bases at J, with 11 bases between the two ends. The germline gives CDR1 MDHEN, CDR2 SYDVKM. The CDR3 is made up of 13 amino acids. Data came from immunoSEQ multiplex PCR; TCRdb stores just in-frame clones and leaves some out. Of more than 95,000 clones listed, around 86% are singletons. The sample belongs to a study of PD-1 blockade in mismatch repair-deficient tumors. Study outcomes and limitations: After pembrolizumab, tumor-resident clones rose rapidly, then generally contracted before radiologic responses.

This sequence originates from an adult with mismatch repair-deficient cancer. The J gene is TRBJ1-3, the V gene TRBV28; unclear D gene. The input for sequencing was peripheral blood, taken 44 weeks after starting pembrolizumab. CDR3 DNA sequence: TGTGCCAGCAGCTCAGGACGACGAAACACCATATATTTT. Encoded protein: CASSSGRRNTIYF. Combining the CDR3 with reference TRBV28 and TRBJ1-3 gives the whole variable domain DVKVTQSSRYLVKRTGEKVFLECVQDMDHENMFWYRQDPGLGLRLIYFSYDVKMKEKGDIPEGYSVSREKKERFSLILESASTNQTSMYLCASSSGRRNTIYFGEGSWLTVV.